This T cell receptor (beta chain) was observed in a study of post-analysis software for immune sequencing data. Study background: The courses of disease that were included comprised relapsing-remitting, secondary progressive and progressive-relapsing multiple sclerosis. General study results and limits: Five TRBV segments, including TRBV5-6, TRBV5-1 and TRBV20-1, were more frequent in patients than controls. For normalized Chao1 diversity, multiple sclerosis patients scored significantly lower than controls did. Pronounced co-clustering by F measure was evident among identically batched samples.

Comments on this clonotype: Its specificity is unknown.

TCR beta cDNA libraries had unique molecular identifiers. The yield from about 1 to 10 million T cells was about 500,000 cDNA molecules in total. TCRdb re-called the PCR reads with MiXCR, one entry per CDR3 protein. The sample yields about 760,000 distinct CDR3 sequences, 25% to 30% seen once. The CDR3 totals 15 residues. Germline loops: CDR1 DFQATT, CDR2 SNEGSKA (reference sequence). V was trimmed by 2 bases and J by 1 base, leaving 14 bases between them. Sequenced sample: blood. The chain carries TRBV20-1 and TRBJ1-1, with TRBD1 as a possible D gene (5 bases). This sequence originates from a girl between 5 and 17 years old with multiple sclerosis. The CDR3 is CSARMVGGRNTEAFF. For the CDR3, the DNA is TGCAGTGCTAGAATGGTCGGGGGGAGGAACACTGAAGCTTTCTTT.